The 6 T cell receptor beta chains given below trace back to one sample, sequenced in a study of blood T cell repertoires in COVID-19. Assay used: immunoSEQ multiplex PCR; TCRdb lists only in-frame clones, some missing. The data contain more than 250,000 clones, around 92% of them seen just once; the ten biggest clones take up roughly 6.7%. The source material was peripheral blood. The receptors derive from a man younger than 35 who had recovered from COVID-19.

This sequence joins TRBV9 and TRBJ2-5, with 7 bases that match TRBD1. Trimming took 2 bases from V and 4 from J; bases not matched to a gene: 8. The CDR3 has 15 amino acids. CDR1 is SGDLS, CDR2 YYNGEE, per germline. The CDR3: CASSVGDRTTETQYF. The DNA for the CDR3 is TGTGCCAGCAGCGTTGGGGACAGAACTACAGAGACCCAGTACTTC.

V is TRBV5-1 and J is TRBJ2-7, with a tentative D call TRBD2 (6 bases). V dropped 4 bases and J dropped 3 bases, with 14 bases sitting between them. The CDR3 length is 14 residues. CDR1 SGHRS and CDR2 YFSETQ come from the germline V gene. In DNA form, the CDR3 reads TGCGCCAGCAGCCGGGGGACGGACGACTACGAGCAGTACTTC. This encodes CASSRGTDDYEQYF.

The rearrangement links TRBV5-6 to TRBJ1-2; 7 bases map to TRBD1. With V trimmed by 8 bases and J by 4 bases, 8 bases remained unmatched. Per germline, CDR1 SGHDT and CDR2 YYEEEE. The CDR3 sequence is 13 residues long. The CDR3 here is CASIKGATYGYTF. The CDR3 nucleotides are TGTGCCAGTATCAAGGGGGCGACCTATGGCTACACCTTC.

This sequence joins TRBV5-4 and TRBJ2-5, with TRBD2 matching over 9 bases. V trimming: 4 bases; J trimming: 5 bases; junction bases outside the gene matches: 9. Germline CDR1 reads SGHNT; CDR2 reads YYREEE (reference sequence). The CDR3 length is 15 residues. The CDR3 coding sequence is TGTGCCAGCAGCCCCCGGGCGGGGGGGCAGGAGACCCAGTACTTC. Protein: CASSPRAGGQETQYF.

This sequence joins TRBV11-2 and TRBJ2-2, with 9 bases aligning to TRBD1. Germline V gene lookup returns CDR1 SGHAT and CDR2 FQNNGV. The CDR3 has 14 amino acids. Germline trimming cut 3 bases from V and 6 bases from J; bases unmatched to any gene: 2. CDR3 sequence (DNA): TGTGCCAGCAGCTTGGGACAGGGTTCCGGGGAGCTGTTTTTT. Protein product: CASSLGQGSGELFF.

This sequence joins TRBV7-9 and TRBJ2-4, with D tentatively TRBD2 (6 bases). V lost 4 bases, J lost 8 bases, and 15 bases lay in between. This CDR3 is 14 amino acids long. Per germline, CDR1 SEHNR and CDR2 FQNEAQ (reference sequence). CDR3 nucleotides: TGTGCCAGCAGCTACGTGACGGGAGAGGACATTCAGTACTTC. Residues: CASSYVTGEDIQYF.